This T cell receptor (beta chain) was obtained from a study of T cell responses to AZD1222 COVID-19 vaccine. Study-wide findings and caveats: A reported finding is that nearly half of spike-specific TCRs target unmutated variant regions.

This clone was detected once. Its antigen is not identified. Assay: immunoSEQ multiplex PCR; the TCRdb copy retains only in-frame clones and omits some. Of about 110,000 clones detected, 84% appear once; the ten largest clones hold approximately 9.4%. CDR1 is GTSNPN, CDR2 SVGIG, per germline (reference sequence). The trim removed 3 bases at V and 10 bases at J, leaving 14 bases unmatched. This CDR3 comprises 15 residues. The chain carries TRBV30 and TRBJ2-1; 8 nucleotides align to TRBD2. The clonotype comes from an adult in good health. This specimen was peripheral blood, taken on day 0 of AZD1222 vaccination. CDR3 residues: CAWRPFAGGLDEQFF. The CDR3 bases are TGTGCCTGGAGACCATTTGCGGGGGGCCTCGACGAGCAGTTCTTC.